This is a list of T cell receptor beta chains from one sample in a study of response to subunit inactivated influenza vaccine. Each CDR3 protein gets one entry after TCRdb re-called the RT-PCR reads with MiXCR. The data hold hundreds of thousands of distinct CDR3 sequences, with roughly 8.2% observed a single time. This material consisted of PBMCs from blood, taken less than 30 months after vaccination. These receptors came from a man aged 45-69 years who received an inactivated influenza vaccine. The CDR3 runs from the conserved cysteine through the conserved F or W. D genes are given only for firm matches. The size entry is marked missing in some rows and otherwise reads once, few, many or a size class.

clone_size: many; d_call: .; j_call: TRBJ1-1; v_call: TRBV4-2; cdr3_nt: TGTGCCAGCAGCCCAGGGTCCTTGAACACTGAAGCTTTCTTT; cdr3_aa: CASSPGSLNTEAFF
clone_size: few; d_call: TRBD1; j_call: TRBJ2-5; v_call: TRBV24-1; cdr3_nt: TGTGCCACCAGTGATCCGACAGGGGTCCAAGAGACCCAGTACTTC; cdr3_aa: CATSDPTGVQETQYF
clone_size: .; d_call: .; j_call: TRBJ1-1; v_call: TRBV12-3/TRBV12-4; cdr3_nt: TGTGCCAGCAGGGGAGGACAGTTGCTCACTGAAGCTTTCTTT; cdr3_aa: CASRGGQLLTEAFF
clone_size: few; d_call: TRBD1; j_call: TRBJ2-2; v_call: TRBV18; cdr3_nt: TGTGCCAGCTCACTAACAGGGGACGCCGGGGAGCTGTTTTTT; cdr3_aa: CASSLTGDAGELFF
clone_size: many; d_call: .; j_call: TRBJ1-4; v_call: TRBV5-6; cdr3_nt: TGTGCCAGCAGCTTGTCTTACGGAAATGAAAAACTGTTTTTT; cdr3_aa: CASSLSYGNEKLFF
clone_size: .; d_call: .; j_call: TRBJ1-2; v_call: TRBV7-9; cdr3_nt: TGTGCCAGCAGCAACCCGGACTATGGCTACACCTTC; cdr3_aa: CASSNPDYGYTF
clone_size: few; d_call: .; j_call: TRBJ2-1; v_call: TRBV7-9; cdr3_nt: TGTGCCAGCAGCTTGCCGGGACTCTACAATGAGCAGTTCTTC; cdr3_aa: CASSLPGLYNEQFF
clone_size: many; d_call: TRBD1; j_call: TRBJ2-5; v_call: TRBV5-1; cdr3_nt: TGCGCCAGCAGCTCCAATTCCGGACAGGACGAGACCCAGTACTTC; cdr3_aa: CASSSNSGQDETQYF
clone_size: few; d_call: TRBD2; j_call: TRBJ2-3; v_call: TRBV11-1; cdr3_nt: TGTGCCAGCAGTCAGCCGGGACTAGCGGGAGGGCCGATATCCGATACGCAGTATTTT; cdr3_aa: CASSQPGLAGGPISDTQYF
clone_size: many; d_call: TRBD2; j_call: TRBJ2-1; v_call: TRBV12-3/TRBV12-4; cdr3_nt: TGTGCCAGCAGTTCCGGGACTAGCGGGAATGAGCAGTTCTTC; cdr3_aa: CASSSGTSGNEQFF
clone_size: many; d_call: .; j_call: TRBJ2-3; v_call: TRBV5-1; cdr3_nt: TGCGCCAGCAGCCCCCGGGGAGGGGGAGATACGCAGTATTTT; cdr3_aa: CASSPRGGGDTQYF
clone_size: many; d_call: TRBD2; j_call: TRBJ2-3; v_call: TRBV5-1; cdr3_nt: TGCGCCAGCAGCCCGAGCGGGGCCGGTTTAAGGACAGATACGCAGTATTTT; cdr3_aa: CASSPSGAGLRTDTQYF
clone_size: .; d_call: .; j_call: TRBJ2-7; v_call: TRBV5-5; cdr3_nt: TGTGCCAGCAGCTCCGGACCCTCCTACGAGCAGTACTTC; cdr3_aa: CASSSGPSYEQYF
clone_size: .; d_call: .; j_call: TRBJ1-5; v_call: TRBV19; cdr3_nt: TGTGCCACCCGGGGGGGGCCGAGCAATCAGCCCCAGCATTTT; cdr3_aa: CATRGGPSNQPQHF
clone_size: many; d_call: .; j_call: TRBJ1-1; v_call: TRBV9; cdr3_nt: TGTGCCAGCAGCGTAGGCTGGGGATGGAGCACTGAAGCTTTCTTT; cdr3_aa: CASSVGWGWSTEAFF
clone_size: many; d_call: TRBD2; j_call: TRBJ2-7; v_call: TRBV7-9; cdr3_nt: TGTGCCAGCAGCTTAACAGGACTAGTCTCCGAGCAGTACTTC; cdr3_aa: CASSLTGLVSEQYF
clone_size: few; d_call: TRBD2; j_call: TRBJ2-6; v_call: TRBV20-1; cdr3_nt: TGCAGTGCTAGAGATGATCTAGCGGGAGGACCTGGGGCCAACGTCCTGACTTTC; cdr3_aa: CSARDDLAGGPGANVLTF
clone_size: many; d_call: .; j_call: TRBJ1-3; v_call: TRBV14; cdr3_nt: TGTGCCAGCAGCGCATCTGGAAACACCATATATTTT; cdr3_aa: CASSASGNTIYF
clone_size: few; d_call: .; j_call: TRBJ2-2; v_call: TRBV3-1; cdr3_nt: TGTGCCAGCAGCCAAGAATGGGGTTCACGGGAGCTGTTTTTT; cdr3_aa: CASSQEWGSRELFF
clone_size: many; d_call: .; j_call: TRBJ1-1; v_call: TRBV5-1; cdr3_nt: TGCGCCAGCAGCTTGGTGGGTGGTTACGGCACTGAAGCTTTCTTT; cdr3_aa: CASSLVGGYGTEAFF
clone_size: few; d_call: .; j_call: TRBJ1-5; v_call: TRBV4-2; cdr3_nt: TGTGCCAGCAGCCAAGATACGCCAGGGGCGCAAGGACAGCCCCAGCATTTT; cdr3_aa: CASSQDTPGAQGQPQHF
clone_size: .; d_call: .; j_call: TRBJ2-4; v_call: TRBV12-3/TRBV12-4; cdr3_nt: TGTGCCAGCAGTTTTTTTCAGGTTAGAAACATTCAGTACTTC; cdr3_aa: CASSFFQVRNIQYF
clone_size: .; d_call: .; j_call: TRBJ2-2; v_call: TRBV4-1; cdr3_nt: TGCGCCAGCAGAAGGGGGTGGAGGGACACCGGGGAGCTGTTTTTT; cdr3_aa: CASRRGWRDTGELFF
clone_size: few; d_call: TRBD2; j_call: TRBJ2-7; v_call: TRBV4-2; cdr3_nt: TGTGCCAGCAGCCAACCCTTTAGGGCTGGGGATAGCGGGAGTGAGGGCTACGAGCAGTACTTC; cdr3_aa: CASSQPFRAGDSGSEGYEQYF
clone_size: .; d_call: .; j_call: TRBJ2-7; v_call: TRBV12-3/TRBV12-4; cdr3_nt: TGTGCCAGCAGTTTAAAGTCTCGGCAGGGACCCTACGAGCAGTACTTC; cdr3_aa: CASSLKSRQGPYEQYF
clone_size: .; d_call: .; j_call: TRBJ1-2; v_call: TRBV28; cdr3_nt: TGTGCCAGCAGTTTGGGCAGTCGCTATGGCTACACCTTC; cdr3_aa: CASSLGSRYGYTF
clone_size: many; d_call: .; j_call: TRBJ2-3; v_call: TRBV20-1; cdr3_nt: TGCAGTGCACTGGGCGGGGCCACAGATACGCAGTATTTT; cdr3_aa: CSALGGATDTQYF
clone_size: few; d_call: TRBD2; j_call: TRBJ2-1; v_call: TRBV7-3; cdr3_nt: TGTGCCAGCAGCTTATTTAGCGGGAGCTCCTACAATGAGCAGTTCTTC; cdr3_aa: CASSLFSGSSYNEQFF
clone_size: many; d_call: .; j_call: TRBJ2-2; v_call: TRBV12-3/TRBV12-4; cdr3_nt: TGTGCCGGATCGCAGGCGAACGCCGGGGAGCTGTTTTTT; cdr3_aa: CAGSQANAGELFF
clone_size: .; d_call: .; j_call: TRBJ1-5; v_call: TRBV6-2/TRBV6-3; cdr3_nt: TGTGCCAGCAGTTACGGACCATATCAGCCCCAGCATTTT; cdr3_aa: CASSYGPYQPQHF
clone_size: few; d_call: TRBD1; j_call: TRBJ1-5; v_call: TRBV28; cdr3_nt: TGTGCCAGCAGTTTACCCGGGACAGGGGTCAACTATAGCAATCAGCCCCAGCATTTT; cdr3_aa: CASSLPGTGVNYSNQPQHF
clone_size: few; d_call: TRBD1; j_call: TRBJ2-5; v_call: TRBV28; cdr3_nt: TGTGCCAGCAGTTCCGGACAGGGGCAGACCCAGTACTTC; cdr3_aa: CASSSGQGQTQYF
clone_size: few; d_call: .; j_call: TRBJ2-1; v_call: TRBV7-9; cdr3_nt: TGTGCCAGCAGCAGAATAGCATGGACTAGGGGGGAGCGGCAGTTCTTC; cdr3_aa: CASSRIAWTRGERQFF
clone_size: .; d_call: .; j_call: TRBJ2-3; v_call: TRBV10-3; cdr3_nt: TGTGCCATCAGAAAGCAAGGAGTTAGCACAGATACGCAGTATTTT; cdr3_aa: CAIRKQGVSTDTQYF
clone_size: .; d_call: .; j_call: TRBJ1-6; v_call: TRBV7-3; cdr3_nt: TGTGCCAGCAGCTTGGACGGACTTAATTCACCCCTCCACTTT; cdr3_aa: CASSLDGLNSPLHF
clone_size: many; d_call: .; j_call: TRBJ1-5; v_call: TRBV19; cdr3_nt: TGTGCCAGTAGTATCCGGACACGGGGTAGCAATCAGCCCCAGCATTTT; cdr3_aa: CASSIRTRGSNQPQHF
clone_size: .; d_call: TRBD2; j_call: TRBJ2-2; v_call: TRBV24-1; cdr3_nt: TGTGCCACCAGTGATCTAGCGGGCCGCACCGGGGAGCTGTTTTTT; cdr3_aa: CATSDLAGRTGELFF
clone_size: .; d_call: .; j_call: TRBJ2-7; v_call: TRBV18; cdr3_nt: TGTGCCAGCTCAATATCCCAGGGGGGGCACTACGAGCAGTACTTC; cdr3_aa: CASSISQGGHYEQYF
clone_size: many; d_call: .; j_call: TRBJ2-3; v_call: TRBV9; cdr3_nt: TGTGCCAGCAGCGTCTCCGGGGTAGACACAGATACGCAGTATTTT; cdr3_aa: CASSVSGVDTDTQYF
clone_size: few; d_call: .; j_call: TRBJ1-3; v_call: TRBV5-4; cdr3_nt: TGTGCCAGCGCATCCGGACTGATTGGAAACACCATATATTTT; cdr3_aa: CASASGLIGNTIYF
clone_size: few; d_call: TRBD2; j_call: TRBJ2-2; v_call: TRBV20-1; cdr3_nt: TGCAGTGCTAGAGCCGAGGGGAGGGCCACCGGGGAGCTGTTTTTT; cdr3_aa: CSARAEGRATGELFF
clone_size: .; d_call: TRBD1; j_call: TRBJ2-7; v_call: TRBV14; cdr3_nt: TGTGCCAGCAGCTCACAAACCGGGACAGGGTTCTTTTACGAGCAGTACTTC; cdr3_aa: CASSSQTGTGFFYEQYF
clone_size: .; d_call: .; j_call: TRBJ2-7; v_call: TRBV12-3/TRBV12-4; cdr3_nt: TGTGCCAGCACACGATCCAGTGGCTCCTACGAGCAGTACTTC; cdr3_aa: CASTRSSGSYEQYF
clone_size: few; d_call: .; j_call: TRBJ1-1; v_call: TRBV20-1; cdr3_nt: TGCAGTGCTAGAGATAGGGGGTTCAACACTGAAGCTTTCTTT; cdr3_aa: CSARDRGFNTEAFF
clone_size: .; d_call: TRBD2; j_call: TRBJ2-1; v_call: TRBV7-3; cdr3_nt: TGTGCCAGCAGCCAGAGCCGGGACTACCCCTTACAAGGGCAGTTCTTC; cdr3_aa: CASSQSRDYPLQGQFF
clone_size: .; d_call: .; j_call: TRBJ1-1; v_call: TRBV12-3/TRBV12-4; cdr3_nt: TGTGCCAGCGGGGAGAATAAAGCTTTCTTT; cdr3_aa: CASGENKAFF
clone_size: few; d_call: .; j_call: TRBJ1-2; v_call: TRBV9; cdr3_nt: TGTGCCAGCAGCTCCAGCGGAGGGAGGGACGGCTACACCTTC; cdr3_aa: CASSSSGGRDGYTF
clone_size: many; d_call: .; j_call: TRBJ1-6; v_call: TRBV4-3; cdr3_nt: TGCGCCAGCAGTATCCAGACCTATAATTCACCCCTCCACTTT; cdr3_aa: CASSIQTYNSPLHF
clone_size: many; d_call: .; j_call: TRBJ1-1; v_call: TRBV12-3/TRBV12-4; cdr3_nt: TGTGCCAGCAGTCTTATTGGGGGAACGAACACTGAAGCTTTCTTT; cdr3_aa: CASSLIGGTNTEAFF
clone_size: once; d_call: .; j_call: TRBJ2-5; v_call: TRBV5-1; cdr3_nt: TGCGCCAGCAGCGACCCGGGCCAAGATACCCAGTACTTC; cdr3_aa: CASSDPGQDTQYF
clone_size: many; d_call: .; j_call: TRBJ2-7; v_call: TRBV5-1; cdr3_nt: TGCGCCAGCAGCCCCGACAGGAGAGCCTCCTACGAGCAGTACTTC; cdr3_aa: CASSPDRRASYEQYF
clone_size: few; d_call: .; j_call: TRBJ2-7; v_call: TRBV25-1; cdr3_nt: TGTGCCAGCAGTATGGGGCCCTCCTACGAGCAGTACTTC; cdr3_aa: CASSMGPSYEQYF
clone_size: .; d_call: TRBD2; j_call: TRBJ2-1; v_call: TRBV7-2; cdr3_nt: TGTGCCAGCAGACGTTTACTAGCGGGAGGGCGCAATGAGCAGTTCTTC; cdr3_aa: CASRRLLAGGRNEQFF
clone_size: .; d_call: .; j_call: TRBJ2-3; v_call: TRBV5-6; cdr3_nt: TGTGCCAGCAGACCCGGGGGCACAGATACGCAGTATTTT; cdr3_aa: CASRPGGTDTQYF
clone_size: .; d_call: .; j_call: TRBJ2-7; v_call: TRBV6-2/TRBV6-3; cdr3_nt: TGTGCCAGCAGCCAGTCCCTGGGGGAGCAGTACTTC; cdr3_aa: CASSQSLGEQYF
clone_size: .; d_call: TRBD1; j_call: TRBJ2-6; v_call: TRBV4-3; cdr3_nt: TGCGCCAGCAGCCAAGATTCCGGACAGGGGCCCTCTGGGGCCAACGTCCTGACTTTC; cdr3_aa: CASSQDSGQGPSGANVLTF